Listed here is a single TCR beta chain. These data come from a study of OX40 agonist ivuxolimab in advanced cancers. Repertoires were generated with immunoSEQ multiplex PCR, while TCRdb's copy carries only in-frame clones and drops some. The repertoire consists of around 72,000 clones, with around 88% occurring once and the leading ten covering around 2.8%. CDR3 length equals 14 residues. Germline V lookup: CDR1 MNHEY, CDR2 SVGAGI. Trimming cost V 6 bases and J 3 bases, with 15 bases left between them. The TCR sequence derives from an adult with an advanced solid tumor such as melanoma, head and neck, liver or kidney cancer. This specimen was CD4+ or CD8+ T cells sorted from blood, taken in a trial of the OX40 agonist ivuxolimab. The V and J genes are TRBV6-5 and TRBJ2-7, with D maybe TRBD2 (6 bases). The CDR3 reads CASRRLEGLYEQYF. As DNA, the CDR3 is TGTGCCAGCAGACGTCTCGAGGGACTCTACGAGCAGTACTTC.